What follows are 11 T cell receptor beta chains derived from one specimen sequenced in a study of CD8+ T cells in alopecia areata. Treatment defined: oral pan-JAK inhibitor, 5-10 mg twice daily. Extraction of RNA preceded its reverse transcription into cDNA, which served as the sequencing template. The assay was immunoSEQ multiplex PCR, and TCRdb's table has in-frame clones only and misses some. The data hold nearly 95,000 clones, with just over 70% observed a single time. This specimen was CD8+ T cells sorted from blood, taken at roughly week 45, from a patient treated with tofacitinib. The source is a human donor with alopecia areata.

This clone is a singleton in its sample. The J gene is TRBJ2-7, the V gene TRBV7-7; perhaps TRBD1 as D (6 bases). The CDR3 covers 13 residues. The V and J ends lost 5 bases and 1 base respectively, with 9 bases between them. CDR1 is SSHAT and CDR2 is FNYEAQ in the germline V gene (reference sequence). The CDR3 coding sequence is TGTGCCAGCAGCCCAGGGGAGTCCTACGAGCAGTACTTC. This sequence encodes CASSPGESYEQYF. Looking up the rest from reference TRBV7-7 and TRBJ2-7 gives the full variable domain: GAGVSQSPRYKVTKRGQDVTLRCDPISSHATLYWYQQALGQGPEFLTYFNYEAQPDKSGLPSDRFSAERPEGSISTLTIQRTEQRDSAMYRCASSPGESYEQYFGPGTRLTVT.

The V and J genes are TRBV7-6 and TRBJ2-3; D gene ambiguous. This CDR3 comprises 11 residues. Trimming stripped 2 bases from V and 3 bases from J, with 0 bases between. The germline CDR1 and CDR2 sequences are SGHVS and FNYEAQ. This CDR3 reads CASSLTDTQYF. The CDR3 coding sequence is TGTGCCAGCAGCTTAACAGATACGCAGTATTTT.

The chain has TRBV15 and TRBJ1-1; D gene unclear. This CDR3 region has 14 residues. Trimming pared 3 bases from V and 1 base from J, leaving 9 bases between. Germline CDR1 reads LNHNV; CDR2 reads YYDKDF (reference sequence). The CDR3, as DNA: TGTGCCACCAGCAGCCTAATGGGGAACACTGAAGCTTTCTTT. Translation gives CATSSLMGNTEAFF.

This chain connects TRBV9 to TRBJ1-1; 7 bases line up with TRBD1. This CDR3 spans 15 amino acids. Trimming took 3 bases from V and 7 from J; bases not matched to a gene: 12. Germline CDR1 SGDLS, CDR2 YYNGEE. CDR3 nucleotide sequence: TGTGCCAGCAGCGAACAGGGGTACGGAGGCGGTGAAGCTTTCTTT. Translation gives CASSEQGYGGGEAFF.

The rearrangement links TRBV6-5 to TRBJ2-2, with TRBD1 as a possible D gene (5 bases). CDR3 length: 14 amino acids. Looked up from germline, CDR1 is MNHEY and CDR2 is SVGAGI. The V end was cut by 0 bases, the J end by 4 bases, with 6 bases between. This CDR3 is CASSYSQGTGELFF. The CDR3 bases are TGTGCCAGCAGTTACTCCCAGGGCACCGGGGAGCTGTTTTTT.

The gene calls are TRBV11-2 and TRBJ2-4; D gene ambiguous. Deletions cut 5 bases from V and 2 bases from J, with 13 bases between. The CDR3 has 15 amino acids. Germline V gene data show CDR1 as SGHAT and CDR2 as FQNNGV. CDR3 sequence (DNA): TGTGCCAGCAGCAAACCCCTAGATCCCAAAAACATTCAGTACTTC. Residues: CASSKPLDPKNIQYF.

This chain connects TRBV4-3 to TRBJ2-7; TRBD2 might be the D (6 bases). This CDR3 contains 14 residues. Trimming left V 0 bases short and J 5 bases short, with 11 bases between. CDR1 and CDR2 (germline): LGHNA, YSLEER. In DNA form, the CDR3 reads TGCGCCAGCAGCCAAGAATGGAGGGCCGACGAGCAGTACTTC. This sequence encodes CASSQEWRADEQYF.

The V and J genes are TRBV15 and TRBJ2-7; D not resolved. Trimming left V 3 bases short and J 8 bases short, with 8 bases between. The length of the CDR3 is 11 residues. The germline V gene encodes CDR1 LNHNV and CDR2 YYDKDF (reference sequence). The CDR3: CATSSGWQQYF. CDR3 bases: TGTGCCACCAGCAGCGGGTGGCAGCAGTACTTC.

The chain employs TRBV5-6 and TRBJ2-7, with a possible D match to TRBD1 (6 bases). CDR1 and CDR2 from the germline V gene are SGHDT and YYEEEE. V was trimmed by 0 bases and J by 0 bases, leaving 13 bases between them. The CDR3 has 16 amino acids. CDR3 sequence: CASSLDQTGSSYEQYF. The CDR3 nucleotides read TGTGCCAGCAGCTTGGACCAAACAGGGAGCTCCTACGAGCAGTACTTC.

This clone appeared a few times. This chain uses TRBV5-1 with TRBJ2-2, with a tentative D call TRBD1 (5 bases). Germline assignment: CDR1 SGHRS and CDR2 YFSETQ. The CDR3 totals 16 residues. The germline V and J ends were trimmed by 3 bases and 0 bases, with 12 bases remaining between them. Here the CDR3 reads CASSSMTVANTGELFF. In DNA form, the CDR3 reads TGCGCCAGCAGCTCGATGACAGTCGCGAACACCGGGGAGCTGTTTTTT.

V gene TRBV5-1 combines with J gene TRBJ2-3; tentatively, D is TRBD2 (5 bases). The CDR3 is 13 amino acids. Germline CDR1 reads SGHRS; CDR2 reads YFSETQ. V was pared by 4 bases and J by 0 bases, with 6 bases between. In nucleotides, the CDR3 is TGCGCCAGCAGCAGGACTAGCACAGATACGCAGTATTTT. It specifies CASSRTSTDTQYF.